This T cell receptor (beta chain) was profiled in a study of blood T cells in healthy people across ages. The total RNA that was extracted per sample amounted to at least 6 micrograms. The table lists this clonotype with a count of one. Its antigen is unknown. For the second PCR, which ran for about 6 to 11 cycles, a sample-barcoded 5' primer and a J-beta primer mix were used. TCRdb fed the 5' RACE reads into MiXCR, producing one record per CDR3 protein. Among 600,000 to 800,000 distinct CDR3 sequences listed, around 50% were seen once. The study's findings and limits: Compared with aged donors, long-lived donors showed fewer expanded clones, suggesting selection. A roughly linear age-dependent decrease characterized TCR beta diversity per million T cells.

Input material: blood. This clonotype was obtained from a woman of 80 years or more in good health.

The CDR3 DNA reads TGTGCCAGCAGTGAAAGGGGGCTCGGCACCGGGGAGCTGTTTTTT. The encoded protein is CASSERGLGTGELFF. V gene TRBV2 combines with J gene TRBJ2-2; TRBD1 aligns across 7 bases. Germline V lookup: CDR1 SNHLY, CDR2 FYNNEI. V lost 2 bases to trimming and J lost 4 bases; unmatched junction nucleotides: 4. The CDR3 loop spans 15 amino acids.